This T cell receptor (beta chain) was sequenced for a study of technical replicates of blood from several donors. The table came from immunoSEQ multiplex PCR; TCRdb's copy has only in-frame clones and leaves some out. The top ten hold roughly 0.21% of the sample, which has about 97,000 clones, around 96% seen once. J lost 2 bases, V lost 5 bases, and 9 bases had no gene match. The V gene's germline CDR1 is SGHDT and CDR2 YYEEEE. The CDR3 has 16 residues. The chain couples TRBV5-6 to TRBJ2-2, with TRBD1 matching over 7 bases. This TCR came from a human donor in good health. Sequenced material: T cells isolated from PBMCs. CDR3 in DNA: TGTGCCAGCAGACCACCGGGACAGACCAACACCGGGGAGCTGTTTTTT. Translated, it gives CASRPPGQTNTGELFF.